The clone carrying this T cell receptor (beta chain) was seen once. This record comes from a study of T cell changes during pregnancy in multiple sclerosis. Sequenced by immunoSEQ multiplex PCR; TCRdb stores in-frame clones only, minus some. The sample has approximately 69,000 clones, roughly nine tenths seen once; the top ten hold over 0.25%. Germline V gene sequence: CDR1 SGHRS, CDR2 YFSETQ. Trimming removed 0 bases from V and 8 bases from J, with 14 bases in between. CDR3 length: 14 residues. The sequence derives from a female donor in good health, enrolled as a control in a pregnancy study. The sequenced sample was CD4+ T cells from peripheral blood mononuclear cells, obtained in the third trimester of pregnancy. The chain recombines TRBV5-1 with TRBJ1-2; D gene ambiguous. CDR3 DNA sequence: TGCGCCAGCAGCTTGGTTGGCGGGGAGAGGGGCTACACCTTC. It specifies CASSLVGGERGYTF.